These 23 T cell receptor beta chains came from one sample sequenced in a study of blood T cells in healthy people across ages. The authors ran a second PCR of about 6 to 12 cycles using a sample-barcoded 5' primer and a J-beta primer mix. TCRdb reprocessed the 5' RACE reads with MiXCR, giving one entry per CDR3 protein. The sample holds about 730,000 distinct CDR3 sequences, 40% to 45% seen once. The specimen was blood. The source is a woman aged 60-70 years in good health.

This clonotype was found a few times. This chain joins TRBV7-2 and TRBJ2-1; unclear D gene. The germline V gene has CDR1 SGHTA and CDR2 FQGNSA. The CDR3 totals 17 residues. Trimming took 2 bases from V and 0 from J, leaving 14 bases between them. The CDR3 DNA is TGTGCCAGCAGCTTACTACCAGGTTGGAGCTCCTACAATGAGCAGTTCTTC. It encodes CASSLLPGWSSYNEQFF.

In DNA form, the CDR3 reads TGTGCCAGCAGTATCCAGACAGGGGGCAACGGCTATGGCTACACCTTC. Encoded protein: CASSIQTGGNGYGYTF. This chain links TRBV28 with TRBJ1-2; 10 nucleotides align to TRBD1. Unmatched junction bases numbered 10, after V lost 5 bases and J lost 4 bases. CDR1 is MDHEN, CDR2 SYDVKM, per germline. The CDR3 spans 16 residues.

A few counts support this clonotype. The V and J genes are TRBV14 and TRBJ2-6; either TRBD1 or TRBD2 may fit D (6 bases each). This CDR3 is 17 amino acids long. CDR1 is SGHDN, CDR2 FVKESK, per germline. Deletions cut 1 base from V and 4 bases from J, with 14 bases between. DNA for the CDR3: TGTGCCAGCAGCCAAGTAAGGGGGGCGCGAGGGGCCAACGTCCTGACTTTC. Amino acid sequence: CASSQVRGARGANVLTF.

This clonotype has a count of ten or more. V gene TRBV13 combines with J gene TRBJ1-2; 7 nucleotides line up with TRBD1. The CDR3 has 14 amino acids. Germline lookup yields CDR1 PRHDT and CDR2 FYEKMQ (reference sequence). The ends lost 2 bases at V and 3 bases at J; junction bases unmatched: 3. CDR3 bases: TGTGCCAGCAGCTTACAGGGGGGTGACTATGGCTACACCTTC. This codes for CASSLQGGDYGYTF.

Notes on this clonotype: Germline and junction disagree at one end, which may indicate a read error. V gene TRBV27 combines with J gene TRBJ2-1; a possible D gene is TRBD1 (5 bases). The CDR3 totals 14 residues. In germline, CDR1 is MNHEY, CDR2 SMNVEV (reference sequence). The CDR3 loop reads CASSGILDRNERFF. The CDR3 DNA sequence: TGTGCCAGCAGTGGAATTCTAGACAGAAATGAGCGGTTCTTC.

This clonotype came up a few times. V usage is TRBV29-1 and J usage is TRBJ2-7, with a weak D call TRBD1 (5 bases). Trimming cost V 4 bases and J 1 base, with 11 bases left between them. Looked up from germline, CDR1 is SQVTM and CDR2 is ANQGSEA. The CDR3 sequence is 13 residues long. CDR3 protein: CSVGTGNSYEQYF. The CDR3 DNA is TGCAGCGTTGGTACAGGAAATTCCTACGAGCAGTACTTC.

This clonotype turned up a few times. The chain links TRBV20-1 to TRBJ2-5; TRBD2 agrees at 11 bases. TRBJ2-7 explains the end of the DNA better; the J call may be wrong. The CDR3 is 17 residues long. Germline-derived CDR1 and CDR2 are DFQATT and SNEGSKA (reference sequence). The CDR3 nucleotides read TGCAGTGCTAGAGTAGGAACTAGCGGGAGTATACCCTACGAGCAGTACTTC. Amino acids: CSARVGTSGSIPYEQYF.

The chain uses TRBV4-1 and TRBJ1-6; 7 bases agree with TRBD1. CDR1 and CDR2 from the germline V gene are MGHRA and YSYEKL. Germline trimming cut 1 base from V and 9 bases from J; bases unmatched to any gene: 6. CDR3 length: 15 residues. The CDR3 DNA sequence: TGCGCCAGCAGCCAAGGCGGGACAGCGGGTTCACCCCTCCACTTT. It translates to CASSQGGTAGSPLHF.

Turning to this clonotype: Its ends do not fully match the called genes, so a read error is possible. V and J are TRBV7-3 and TRBJ2-1; D might be TRBD2 (6 bases). The germline V gene has CDR1 SGHTA and CDR2 FQGTGA. The CDR3 sequence is 16 residues long. The chain's CDR3 is CASGLSRDSGGNEQFF. The DNA for the CDR3 is TGTGCCAGCGGCTTAAGTCGCGATAGCGGTGGCAATGAGCAGTTCTTC.

This clonotype was observed a few times. The chain has TRBV2 and TRBJ1-2; tentative D call: TRBD1 (6 bases). V gave up 6 bases and J gave up 2 bases, with 10 bases separating them. CDR3 length equals 13 residues. Germline values: CDR1 SNHLY, CDR2 FYNNEI. For the CDR3, the DNA is TGTGCCAGCAGGCGGGACACGAACTATGGCTACACCTTC. Amino acids: CASRRDTNYGYTF.

This clonotype was seen more than once but under ten times. The rearrangement links TRBV7-2 to TRBJ2-1, with 14 positions matching TRBD2. CDR3 length: 19 residues. The V gene end was trimmed by 4 bases and the J gene end by 7 bases; junction bases not matched to a gene: 15. Germline V gene sequence: CDR1 SGHTA, CDR2 FQGNSA. The CDR3 DNA follows: TGTGCCAGCAGCTCTCCGGATAGGGGACTAGCGGGAGTGAGAAATGAGCAGTTCTTC. The encoded protein is CASSSPDRGLAGVRNEQFF. Full variable domain (remainder filled in from reference TRBV7-2 and TRBJ2-1): GAGVSQSPSNKVTEKGKDVELRCDPISGHTALYWYRQSLGQGLEFLIYFQGNSAPDKSGLPSDRFSAERTGGSVSTLTIQRTQQEDSAVYLCASSSPDRGLAGVRNEQFFGPGTRLTVL.

This clonotype was picked up one time. The gene calls are TRBV20-1 and TRBJ1-4; D gene unclear. V was shortened by 6 bases and J by 5 bases, with 13 bases between the two germline ends. Germline values: CDR1 DFQATT, CDR2 SNEGSKA (reference sequence). The length of the CDR3 is 13 residues. CDR3 nucleotide sequence: TGCAGTGCCTTCCCGGGAGGCAATGAAAAACTGTTTTTT. As protein: CSAFPGGNEKLFF.

J is TRBJ2-5 and V is TRBV28, with 10 bases aligning to TRBD2. After removal of 5 bases from V and 0 bases from J, the junction contained 30 bases not matched to a gene. CDR3 length: 24 amino acids. Looked up from germline, CDR1 is MDHEN and CDR2 is SYDVKM. The CDR3 coding sequence is TGTGCCAGCAGTACCCTCGGGTGGAGACAGGGGCCGGGACGAGCGGGAGGGAACCAAGAGACCCAGTACTTC. This translates into CASSTLGWRQGPGRAGGNQETQYF.

V is TRBV3-1 and J is TRBJ2-3; 8 bases align to TRBD1. Unmatched junction bases numbered 3, after V lost 1 base and J lost 6 bases. From germline, CDR1 is LGHDT and CDR2 YNNKEL (reference sequence). The CDR3 contains 14 residues. The CDR3 reads CASSQGQGYDTQYF. CDR3 nucleotides: TGTGCCAGCAGCCAAGGACAGGGGTACGATACGCAGTATTTT.

This rearrangement joins TRBV4-2 to TRBJ1-2; the D gene is possibly TRBD1 (6 bases). Trimming pared 1 base from V and 8 bases from J, leaving 17 bases between. CDR1 and CDR2 (germline): LGHNA, YNFKEQ. The CDR3 contains 15 residues. The CDR3 bases are TGTGCCAGCAGCCAAGGGGGGGGCGCTAAGGTCGGCTACACCTTC. It translates to CASSQGGGAKVGYTF.

This chain connects TRBV3-1 to TRBJ2-7; D is unresolved. Germline V gene data show CDR1 as LGHDT and CDR2 as YNNKEL (reference sequence). CDR3 length: 16 amino acids. V lost 3 bases and J lost 3, with 18 bases in between. In DNA, the CDR3 is TGTGCCAGCAGCCAGGACGGCGCCCTGGCCATCTACGAGCAGTACTTC. It yields the protein CASSQDGALAIYEQYF.

This sequence joins TRBV20-1 and TRBJ2-7; 9 positions match TRBD2. CDR3 size: 14 residues. V shed 6 bases, J shed 4 bases, and the junction held 10 bases outside the gene matches. The germline gives CDR1 DFQATT, CDR2 SNEGSKA (reference sequence). CDR3 amino acids: CSASQGSGGYEQYF. CDR3 nucleotides: TGCAGTGCCTCGCAGGGTAGCGGGGGTTACGAGCAGTACTTC.

This clonotype was seen more than once but under ten times. The chain uses TRBV7-2 and TRBJ2-1; tentatively, D is TRBD2 (6 bases). This CDR3 is built from 14 residues. CDR1 is SGHTA, CDR2 FQGNSA, per germline. Trimming stripped 4 bases from V and 6 bases from J, with 13 bases between. The CDR3 DNA follows: TGTGCCAGCAGCTCCGCCGTCGGGGGCAATGAGCAGTTCTTC. Its translation is CASSSAVGGNEQFF.

In this sample, this clonotype turned up a few times. The chain employs TRBV5-1 and TRBJ2-1, with D unclear. V was clipped by 4 bases and J by 0 bases, with 11 bases between them. In germline, CDR1 is SGHRS, CDR2 YFSETQ. The CDR3 is made up of 15 amino acids. CDR3 nucleotides: TGCGCCAGCAGCCTCGCTATGAGCTCCTACAATGAGCAGTTCTTC. The encoded protein is CASSLAMSSYNEQFF.

The CDR3 DNA reads TGTGCCACCAGCAGAGTCTTATCAGGAGAAAACATTCAGTACTTC. It yields the protein CATSRVLSGENIQYF. This rearrangement joins TRBV15 to TRBJ2-4; D is undetermined. This CDR3 has 15 amino acids. CDR1 is LNHNV and CDR2 is YYDKDF in the germline V gene (reference sequence). Trimming cost V 1 base and J 5 bases, with 12 bases left between them.

The rearrangement uses TRBV20-1 and TRBJ2-7, with TRBD2 as a possible D gene (5 bases). TRBJ2-5 explains the end of the DNA better; the J call may be wrong. Germline V lookup: CDR1 DFQATT, CDR2 SNEGSKA (reference sequence). The CDR3 sequence is 14 residues long. DNA for the CDR3: TGCAGTGCTAGTACGGGCGGGTCGGGAGAGACCCAGTACTTC. Amino acids: CSASTGGSGETQYF.

This clonotype was found a few times. The J gene is TRBJ1-6, the V gene TRBV5-1; 9 nucleotides align to TRBD1. The ends lost 7 bases at V and 11 bases at J; junction bases unmatched: 10. Germline V gene sequence: CDR1 SGHRS, CDR2 YFSETQ. CDR3 length equals 14 residues. The CDR3 DNA is TGCGCCAGCGGCACCGGAGGGACAGGGACACCCCTCCACTTT. Translated, it gives CASGTGGTGTPLHF.

This chain connects TRBV9 to TRBJ2-7, with D tentatively TRBD1 (5 bases). The ends were cut back, 4 bases at V and 1 base at J, with 15 bases in the middle. This CDR3 has 15 residues. From germline, CDR1 is SGDLS and CDR2 YYNGEE. The CDR3 loop is CASSPQESGSYEQYF. Written as DNA, the CDR3 is TGTGCCAGCAGCCCACAGGAAAGTGGATCCTACGAGCAGTACTTC.